What follows describes a single T cell receptor (beta chain). The data derive from a study of blood T cells in healthy people across ages. The CDR3 has 17 residues. CDR1 is LGHNT and CDR2 is FRNRAP in the germline V gene. V gave up 2 bases and J gave up 5 bases; unmatched junction bases: 13. Through a sample-barcoded 5' primer and a J-beta primer mix, a second PCR was run for roughly 7 to 12 cycles. Each TCR beta cDNA got a 12-nucleotide random molecular identifier. Each CDR3 protein is one row after TCRdb ran MiXCR on the 5' RACE reads. The data contain some 1,000,000 distinct CDR3 sequences, 20% to 25% of them singletons. Each donor had approximately 10 milliliters of peripheral blood drawn. This sample also belongs to another study, concerning T cells of mothers and their children. That work contributes: At a rate of roughly 1.4 ug per 15 ul, cDNA synthesis received all of the extracted RNA.

The chain carries TRBV12-5 and TRBJ2-5; 8 bases are a match to TRBD1. The sequence derives from a girl aged 2-9 years in good health. The sequencing sample was made of blood. CDR3: CASGLTLGQGAWETQYF. As DNA, the CDR3 is TGTGCTAGTGGTTTGACCCTGGGGCAGGGGGCATGGGAGACCCAGTACTTC.